Listed here are 17 T cell receptor beta chains from one sample, sequenced in a study of blood T cells in healthy people across ages. The second PCR ran roughly 6 to 11 cycles with a sample-barcoded 5' primer and J-beta primers. In TCRdb, the 5' RACE reads were re-called with MiXCR into one record per CDR3 protein. The table has over 1,500,000 distinct CDR3 sequences, about two fifths seen once; the top ten hold about 23%. Sequencing was carried out using blood. These receptors came from a human donor in good health.

The chain has TRBV6-5 and TRBJ2-1; D uncertain. The J call could be wrong; TRBJ2-7 is a better fit for the DNA end. Germline CDR1 reads MNHEY; CDR2 reads SVGAGI. The CDR3 has 12 amino acids. The CDR3 reads CANTNVIGEQYF. The CDR3 region has the DNA TGTGCCAACACCAACGTCATCGGGGAGCAGTACTTC.

This chain joins TRBV11-2 and TRBJ1-1; the D is unclear. The CDR3 length is 13 residues. Deletions cut 4 bases from V and 2 bases from J, with 8 bases between. Germline CDR1 reads SGHAT; CDR2 reads FQNNGV. Here the CDR3 DNA reads TGTGCCAGCAGCTCCGTTATCAACACTGAAGCTTTCTTT. This sequence encodes CASSSVINTEAFF.

This clonotype occurred a few times. The V and J genes are TRBV4-1 and TRBJ1-6; no definite D call. Deletions cut 0 bases from V and 2 bases from J, with 11 bases between. CDR1 MGHRA and CDR2 YSYEKL come from the germline V gene. There are 17 residues in the CDR3. The CDR3 region is CASSQDRQEAYNSPLHF. CDR3 bases: TGCGCCAGCAGCCAAGATCGGCAGGAAGCCTATAATTCACCCCTCCACTTT.

This clonotype has more than one count but fewer than ten. V and J are TRBV20-1 and TRBJ2-4, with 8 bases aligning to TRBD1. TRBJ2-7 matches the DNA end more closely, so the J call is doubtful. CDR1 and CDR2 (germline): DFQATT, SNEGSKA (reference sequence). The CDR3 length is 15 residues. Here the CDR3 DNA reads TGCAGTGCTGACGGACAGGGTATTTTGTTGGACGAGCAGTACTTC. Amino acids: CSADGQGILLDEQYF.

The V call is TRBV6-1, the J call TRBJ1-4; 9 positions agree with TRBD1. This CDR3 spans 22 amino acids. V was clipped by 5 bases and J by 0 bases; unmatched bases: 22. The germline V gene has CDR1 MNHNS and CDR2 SASEGT. The CDR3 bases are TGTGCCAGCAGTCGAACCCACCCAAACAGGGGGCGAAGCACCTCAACTAATGAAAAACTGTTTTTT. This sequence encodes CASSRTHPNRGRSTSTNEKLFF.

Details on this clonotype: This may come from a read error, since a much larger clone is one base off. The J gene is TRBJ2-6, the V gene TRBV7-2; D gene unclear. The germline V gene encodes CDR1 SGHTA and CDR2 FQGNSA. The CDR3 length is 13 residues. CDR3 residues: CASSFTSTNVRTF. CDR3 nucleotides: TGTGCCAGCAGCTTTACTTCGACCAACGTCCGGACTTTC.

The gene calls are TRBV6-2 or TRBV6-3 and TRBJ2-1; D may correspond to TRBD1 or TRBD2 (6 bases each). The CDR3 contains 13 residues. Germline V gene data show CDR1 as MNHEY and CDR2 as SVGEGT. V dropped 0 bases and J dropped 15 bases, with 15 bases sitting between them. The CDR3 nucleotides read TGTGCCAGCAGTTACTCTATGGGGGGCTCGGTGTTCTTC. Amino acid sequence: CASSYSMGGSVFF.

Points on this clonotype: A clone one base away is much larger, so this may be a read error. This chain links TRBV7-9 with TRBJ1-2, with no clear D. There are 14 residues in the CDR3. CDR1 and CDR2 (germline): SEHNR, FQNEAQ (reference sequence). CDR3 sequence: CASSLEAGAFGHTF. The CDR3 nucleotides are TGTGCCAGCAGCTTAGAGGCAGGAGCCTTTGGCCACACCTTC.

The chain joins TRBV5-6 to TRBJ2-1; 8 bases line up with TRBD1. Matching the DNA end better, TRBJ2-7 makes the J call doubtful. The CDR3 is 16 amino acids. Germline V lookup: CDR1 SGHDT, CDR2 YYEEEE. DNA for the CDR3: TGTGCCAGCAGCCGGACAGGGAAACGGGTCTACAATGAGCAGTACTTC. It is translated as CASSRTGKRVYNEQYF.

This rearrangement joins TRBV7-2 to TRBJ2-3; no clear D. The CDR3 has 14 amino acids. Trimming removed 7 bases at V and 1 base at J, with 12 bases between. Germline V gene lookup returns CDR1 SGHTA and CDR2 FQGNSA. As DNA, the CDR3 is TGTGCCAGCAACCCTCAAAGTCGCACAGATACGCAGTATTTT. As protein: CASNPQSRTDTQYF.

This clonotype was seen a few times. The chain recombines TRBV5-5 with TRBJ2-1, with 9 nucleotides matching TRBD1. With 3 bases clipped from V and 2 bases from J, the junction kept 6 bases outside the gene matches. This CDR3 spans 16 amino acids. CDR1 and CDR2 from the germline V gene are SGHKS and YYEKEE (reference sequence). For the CDR3, the DNA is TGTGCCAGCAGCTACCGTAGACAGGGGGCCTACAATGAGCAGTTCTTC. Residues: CASSYRRQGAYNEQFF.

V and J are TRBV11-2 and TRBJ2-1; tentatively, D is TRBD2 (6 bases). CDR3 length: 17 amino acids. V gave up 1 base and J gave up 2 bases, with 15 bases separating them. The V gene's germline CDR1 is SGHAT and CDR2 FQNNGV. The CDR3, as DNA: TGTGCCAGCAGCTTAGGACGTGGGGGGAAAGCCTACAATGAGCAGTTCTTC. Protein product: CASSLGRGGKAYNEQFF.

The chain uses TRBV29-1 and TRBJ2-1; D is perhaps TRBD1 or TRBD2 (5 bases each). The germline V and J ends were trimmed by 7 bases and 9 bases, with 13 bases remaining between them. This CDR3 is built from 11 residues. The germline V gene encodes CDR1 SQVTM and CDR2 ANQGSEA. CDR3 sequence (DNA): TGCAGCGGGACCGAGGGGAGTGAGCAGTTCTTC. This encodes CSGTEGSEQFF.

The rearrangement joins TRBV10-3 to TRBJ2-5; either TRBD1 or TRBD2 may supply D (5 bases each). The closer fit of TRBJ2-7 to the DNA end suggests the J call may be wrong. The CDR3 length is 15 residues. The germline gives CDR1 ENHRY, CDR2 SYGVKD. The chain's CDR3 is CAISEGTTVRYEQYF. DNA of the CDR3: TGTGCCATCAGTGAGGGGACCACGGTGAGGTACGAGCAGTACTTC.

The chain is built from TRBV7-9 and TRBJ2-3; D uncertain. Germline values: CDR1 SEHNR, CDR2 FQNEAQ (reference sequence). Between the trimmed V and J ends, which lost 2 bases and 5 bases, there was a span of 11 bases. There are 14 residues in the CDR3. CDR3 sequence reads: CASSLSQRGDTQYF. CDR3 DNA: TGTGCCAGCAGCTTATCCCAGAGAGGAGATACGCAGTATTTT.

The rearrangement uses TRBV6-5 and TRBJ1-5; no reliable D call. Germline lookup yields CDR1 MNHEY and CDR2 SVGAGI. Trimming cost V 6 bases and J 4 bases, with 16 bases left between them. The CDR3 sequence is 15 residues long. Here the CDR3 DNA reads TGTGCCAGCAGCCCACTTCTTGGCCGGAATCAGCCCCAGCATTTT. This codes for CASSPLLGRNQPQHF.

As regards this clonotype: The junction does not match germline at one end; this may be a read error. The chain recombines TRBV28 with TRBJ2-3; no reliable D call. CDR1 is MDHEN, CDR2 SYDVKM, per germline. The CDR3 contains 15 residues. CDR3 nucleotide sequence: TGTGCCAGCAGTTTAGGGTCCCCCGCCGCAGACACGCAGTATTTT. Protein product: CASSLGSPAADTQYF.